The 16 T cell receptor beta chains below all came from one sample that was sequenced in a study of T cell responses to AZD1222 COVID-19 vaccine. Sequenced by immunoSEQ multiplex PCR; TCRdb stores in-frame clones only, minus some. The sample includes about 150,000 clones, about nine tenths of them seen just once. The sequences come from peripheral blood, collected on day 0 of AZD1222 vaccination. These receptor sequences come from an adult in good health.

The V call is TRBV12-3 or TRBV12-4, the J call TRBJ2-5; D unclear. Trimming cost V 3 bases and J 1 base, with 6 bases left between them. There are 13 residues in the CDR3. CDR3 amino acids: CASSFGPQETQYF. In nucleotides, the CDR3 is TGTGCCAGCAGTTTTGGCCCCCAAGAGACCCAGTACTTC.

This clone was detected a few times. This chain links TRBV27 with TRBJ2-7; D may be TRBD1 or TRBD2 (6 bases each). The ends were cut back, 0 bases at V and 5 bases at J, with 11 bases in the middle. Germline values: CDR1 MNHEY, CDR2 SMNVEV (reference sequence). The CDR3 is 14 amino acids. CDR3 DNA sequence: TGTGCCAGCAGTTTATCAGGGGGGCGCGACGAGCAGTACTTC. This sequence encodes CASSLSGGRDEQYF.

The chain combines TRBV20-1 with TRBJ2-1, with 10 positions matching TRBD2. From germline, CDR1 is DFQATT and CDR2 SNEGSKA (reference sequence). V was clipped by 3 bases and J by 7 bases; unmatched bases: 9. The CDR3 covers 15 residues. Here the CDR3 DNA reads TGCAGTGCTAGTCAGCGGGGGGGCCCAGAAAATGAGCAGTTCTTC. Translation: CSASQRGGPENEQFF.

This clone was seen just once. CDR3 loop: CAIMREPNEKLFF. CDR3 nucleotide sequence: TGTGCCATCATGAGGGAGCCTAATGAAAAACTGTTTTTT. The rearrangement uses TRBV10-3 and TRBJ1-4; no clear D gene. Trimming removed 7 bases at V and 3 bases at J, with 9 bases between. Germline CDR1 and CDR2: ENHRY and SYGVKD. The length of the CDR3 is 13 residues.

The genes are TRBV10-3 and TRBJ1-2; D gene uncertain. Per the germline V gene, CDR1 is ENHRY and CDR2 is SYGVKD. This CDR3 has 12 amino acids. V was trimmed by 3 bases and J by 14 bases, leaving 16 bases between them. The CDR3 nucleotides are TGTGCCATCAGTGAAATAGTTAACAGAAAGACCTTC. Encoded protein: CAISEIVNRKTF.

This clone showed up just once. J is TRBJ1-1 and V is TRBV3-1 (or the pseudogene TRBV3-2), with D tentatively TRBD1 (5 bases). Trimming removed 3 bases from V and 5 bases from J, with 10 bases in between. This CDR3 comprises 13 residues. Germline V gives CDR1 LGHDT, CDR2 YNNKEL (reference sequence). CDR3 DNA sequence: TGTGCCAGCAGCCATAACACAGGAACTGAAGCTTTCTTT. This translates into CASSHNTGTEAFF.

The chain recombines TRBV7-9 with TRBJ2-4, with 8 positions matching TRBD1. CDR3 length: 14 amino acids. Germline V gives CDR1 SEHNR, CDR2 FQNEAQ (reference sequence). V trimming: 5 bases; J trimming: 8 bases; junction bases outside the gene matches: 8. The CDR3 DNA sequence: TGTGCCAGCAGCAACGGACAGGGCCTGGACATTCAGTACTTC. Residues: CASSNGQGLDIQYF.

The CDR3 DNA follows: TGTGCCAGCAGTGAATCCGTAGCGGGAGTAGAGACCCAGTACTTC. Its translation is CASSESVAGVETQYF. The V gene is TRBV2, the J gene TRBJ2-5, with 9 bases fitting TRBD2. The CDR3 has 15 amino acids. Germline V gene sequence: CDR1 SNHLY, CDR2 FYNNEI. J lost 4 bases, V lost 2 bases, and 5 bases had no gene match.

The rearrangement uses TRBV2 and TRBJ2-3, with D perhaps TRBD2 (6 bases). This CDR3 is 16 amino acids long. V was clipped by 2 bases and J by 4 bases, with 16 bases between them. The germline V gene has CDR1 SNHLY and CDR2 FYNNEI. In nucleotides, the CDR3 is TGTGCCAGCAGTGAAAGGGCGGGCGGGACCCCAGATACGCAGTATTTT. It is translated as CASSERAGGTPDTQYF.

V and J are TRBV9 and TRBJ2-1; D may correspond to TRBD1 or TRBD2 (5 bases each). Germline lookup yields CDR1 SGDLS and CDR2 YYNGEE. The CDR3 runs 14 residues. Trimming removed 3 bases from V and 6 bases from J, with 13 bases in between. The CDR3 nucleotides read TGTGCCAGCAGCGAGCCGGGACGACTCAATGAGCAGTTCTTC. It yields the protein CASSEPGRLNEQFF.

The chain is built from TRBV7-9 and TRBJ1-2; D gene unclear. CDR3 length: 13 amino acids. From germline, CDR1 is SEHNR and CDR2 FQNEAQ (reference sequence). The ends were cut back, 5 bases at V and 3 bases at J, with 10 bases in the middle. In DNA form, the CDR3 reads TGTGCCAGCAGCGATGGAGTGGACTATGGCTACACCTTC. Protein sequence: CASSDGVDYGYTF.

This clone was seen more than once but under ten times. The chain carries TRBV28 and TRBJ1-3; D is uncertain. V lost 3 bases and J lost 0, with 6 bases in between. This CDR3 is built from 14 residues. The V gene's germline CDR1 is MDHEN and CDR2 SYDVKM. The CDR3 nucleotides are TGTGCCAGCAGTTTGCGGCCCTCTGGAAACACCATATATTTT. Encoded protein: CASSLRPSGNTIYF.

The chain carries TRBV6-5 and TRBJ2-1; 7 nucleotides align to TRBD2. Trimming at V came to 4 bases and at J to 0 bases, leaving 6 bases not matched to a gene. Germline V gene sequence: CDR1 MNHEY, CDR2 SVGAGI. This CDR3 contains 16 residues. CDR3 sequence: CASSLTSPTSYNEQFF. The CDR3 nucleotides are TGTGCCAGCAGTTTGACTAGCCCGACCTCCTACAATGAGCAGTTCTTC.

The V gene is TRBV9, the J gene TRBJ1-2; 7 bases fit TRBD1. V shed 6 bases and J 0 bases; nucleotides not matched to a gene: 5. Germline values: CDR1 SGDLS, CDR2 YYNGEE. The CDR3 is 14 amino acids. The CDR3 DNA sequence: TGTGCCAGCACCCAGGGGGGGTCTAACTATGGCTACACCTTC. It codes for CASTQGGSNYGYTF. Full variable domain (rest looked up from reference TRBV9 and TRBJ1-2): DSGVTQTPKHLITATGQRVTLRCSPRSGDLSVYWYQQSLDQGLQFLIQYYNGEERAKGNILERFSAQQFPDLHSELNLSSLELGDSALYFCASTQGGSNYGYTFGSGTRLTVV.

V gene TRBV28 combines with J gene TRBJ1-3, with D unclear. The CDR3 has 14 residues. The V gene lost 8 bases and the J gene lost 0 bases, with 11 bases spanning the gap. Germline CDR1 and CDR2: MDHEN and SYDVKM. CDR3 sequence reads: CASLRQSSGNTIYF. The CDR3, as DNA: TGTGCCAGCCTGCGTCAGAGCTCTGGAAACACCATATATTTT.

This sequence joins TRBV5-1 and TRBJ1-1, with D uncertain. Trimming took off 0 bases at V and 5 bases at J, with 17 bases between the two ends. There are 16 residues in the CDR3. CDR1 is SGHRS and CDR2 is YFSETQ in the germline V gene. CDR3 region: CASSLGPSAGLTEAFF. CDR3 DNA sequence: TGCGCCAGCAGCTTGGGGCCCTCGGCAGGATTGACTGAAGCTTTCTTT.